This T cell receptor (beta chain) is drawn from a study of shared T cell receptors in the human thymus. Libraries were prepared by immunoSEQ multiplex PCR; TCRdb keeps only in-frame clonotypes and omits some of them. In the table there are hundreds of thousands of clones, around 87% of which are singletons. There are 15 residues in the CDR3. Germline V gives CDR1 LNHDA, CDR2 SQIVND (reference sequence). V was trimmed by 0 bases and J by 6 bases, leaving 9 bases between them. The same data also went into a second study, on human thymus T cells. That publication notes: Having surgery to correct congenital heart defects, healthy Finnish infants acted as the donors. Thymus pieces cut out during corrective heart surgery were the tissue that was used. Unrelated individuals had highly overlapping thymic repertoires, as reported in related research.

This chain joins TRBV19 and TRBJ1-6; D remains unclear. This receptor was obtained from a boy less than two years old with a congenital heart defect. Material for sequencing was thymocytes. Written as DNA, the CDR3 is TGTGCCAGTAGTATAGATGCACTCCGTAATTCACCCCTCCACTTT. It encodes CASSIDALRNSPLHF.